This T cell receptor (beta chain) came from a study of T cell repertoires in cytomegalovirus infection. TCRdb independently ran MiXCR on the reads; one entry per CDR3 protein. This repertoire shows 150,000 to 200,000 distinct CDR3 sequences, 8% to 10% found once; its top ten account for about 4.2%. V was cut by 6 bases and J by 2 bases, with 12 bases left in between. In germline, CDR1 is SGHTA, CDR2 FQGNSA. There are 14 residues in the CDR3. This clonotype was counted ten times or more. The rearrangement uses TRBV7-2 and TRBJ2-3; D gene unclear. Sequences were obtained from PBMCs. The receptor's source is a human donor in good health (CMV status not recorded). Some clones in this sample may be carry-over from other donors' samples. CDR3 nucleotide sequence: TGTGCCAGCAGATCGAGACCCTCCACAGATACGCAGTATTTT. Translated, it gives CASRSRPSTDTQYF.